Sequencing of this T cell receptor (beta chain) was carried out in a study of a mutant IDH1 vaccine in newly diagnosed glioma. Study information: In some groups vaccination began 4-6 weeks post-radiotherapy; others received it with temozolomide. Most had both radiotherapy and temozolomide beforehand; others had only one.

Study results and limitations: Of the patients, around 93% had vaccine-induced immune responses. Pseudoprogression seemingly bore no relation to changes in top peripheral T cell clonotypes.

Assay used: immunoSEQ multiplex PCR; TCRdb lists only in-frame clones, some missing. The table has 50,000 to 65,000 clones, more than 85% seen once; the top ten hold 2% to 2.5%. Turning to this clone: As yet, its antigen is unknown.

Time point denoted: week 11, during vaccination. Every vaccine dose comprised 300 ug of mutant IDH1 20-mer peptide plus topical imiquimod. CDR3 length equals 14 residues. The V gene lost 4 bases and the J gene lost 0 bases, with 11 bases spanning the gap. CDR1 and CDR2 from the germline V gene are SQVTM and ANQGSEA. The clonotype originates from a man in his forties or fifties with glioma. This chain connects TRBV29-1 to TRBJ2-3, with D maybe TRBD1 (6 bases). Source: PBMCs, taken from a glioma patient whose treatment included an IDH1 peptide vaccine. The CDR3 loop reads CSVGRTASTDTQYF. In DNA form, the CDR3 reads TGCAGCGTTGGGAGGACAGCTAGCACAGATACGCAGTATTTT.